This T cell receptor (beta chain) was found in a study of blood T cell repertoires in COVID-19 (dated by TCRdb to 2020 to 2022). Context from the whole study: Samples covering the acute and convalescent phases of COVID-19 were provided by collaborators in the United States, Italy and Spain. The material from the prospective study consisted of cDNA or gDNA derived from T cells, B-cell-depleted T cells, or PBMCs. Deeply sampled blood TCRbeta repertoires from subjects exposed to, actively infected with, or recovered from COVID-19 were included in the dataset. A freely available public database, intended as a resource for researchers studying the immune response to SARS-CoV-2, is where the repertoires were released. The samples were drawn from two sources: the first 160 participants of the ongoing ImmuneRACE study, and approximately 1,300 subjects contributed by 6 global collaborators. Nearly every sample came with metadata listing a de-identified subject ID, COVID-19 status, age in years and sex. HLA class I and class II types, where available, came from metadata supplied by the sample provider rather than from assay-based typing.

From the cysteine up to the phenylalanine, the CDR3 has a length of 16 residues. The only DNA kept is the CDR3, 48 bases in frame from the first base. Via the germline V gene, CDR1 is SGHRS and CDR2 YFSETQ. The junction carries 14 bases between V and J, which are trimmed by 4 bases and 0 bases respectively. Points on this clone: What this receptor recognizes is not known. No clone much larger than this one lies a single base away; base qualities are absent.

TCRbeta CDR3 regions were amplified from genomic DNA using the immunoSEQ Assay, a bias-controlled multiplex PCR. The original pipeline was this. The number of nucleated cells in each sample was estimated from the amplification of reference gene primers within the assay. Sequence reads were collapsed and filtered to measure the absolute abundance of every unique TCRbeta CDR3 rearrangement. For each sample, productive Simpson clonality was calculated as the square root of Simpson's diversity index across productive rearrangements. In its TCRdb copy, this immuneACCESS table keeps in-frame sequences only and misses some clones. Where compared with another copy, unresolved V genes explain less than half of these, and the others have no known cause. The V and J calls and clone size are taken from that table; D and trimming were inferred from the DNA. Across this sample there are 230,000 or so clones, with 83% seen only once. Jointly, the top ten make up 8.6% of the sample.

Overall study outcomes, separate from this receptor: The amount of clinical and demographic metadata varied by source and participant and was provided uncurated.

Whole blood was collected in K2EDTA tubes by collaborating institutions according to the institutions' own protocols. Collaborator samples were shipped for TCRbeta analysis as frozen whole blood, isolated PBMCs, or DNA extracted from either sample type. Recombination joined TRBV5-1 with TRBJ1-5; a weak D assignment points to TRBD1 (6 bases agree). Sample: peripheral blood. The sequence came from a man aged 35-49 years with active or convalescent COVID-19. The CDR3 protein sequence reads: CASSPGQTNSNQPQHF. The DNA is TGCGCCAGCAGCCCAGGACAGACGAATAGCAATCAGCCCCAGCATTTT.